This passage covers 20 T cell receptor beta chains from one sample sequenced in a study of blood T cells in healthy people across ages. A second PCR, run for about 7 to 11 cycles, used a sample-barcoded 5' primer plus a J-beta primer mix. Using its own MiXCR run on the 5' RACE reads, TCRdb lists one record per CDR3 protein. The sample has some 900,000 distinct CDR3 sequences; 29% are singletons. The sequenced material came from blood. The receptor set was obtained from a woman of 80 years or more in good health.

The rearrangement uses TRBV27 and TRBJ1-6; possible D gene TRBD1, 5 bases. In germline, CDR1 is MNHEY, CDR2 SMNVEV (reference sequence). The CDR3 covers 15 residues. V was cut by 2 bases and J by 8 bases, with 13 bases left in between. CDR3 coding DNA: TGTGCCAGCAGTTTAGAAATCGGGGGACATTCACCCCTCCACTTT. Encoded protein: CASSLEIGGHSPLHF.

This chain uses TRBV5-6 with TRBJ1-5; TRBD1 matches 8 bases. Germline-derived CDR1 and CDR2 are SGHDT and YYEEEE. This CDR3 has 17 amino acids. Unmatched junction bases numbered 10, after V lost 1 base and J lost 4 bases. The CDR3 sequence: CASSLTGRGPPNQPQHF. For the CDR3, the DNA is TGTGCCAGCAGCTTGACGGGCAGGGGGCCCCCAAATCAGCCCCAGCATTTT.

This clonotype was picked up a small number of times. V gene TRBV14 combines with J gene TRBJ1-6; 7 nucleotides align to TRBD1. Per germline, CDR1 SGHDN and CDR2 FVKESK. This CDR3 region has 13 residues. Losses at the gene ends were 6 bases for V and 7 bases for J; bases not matched to a gene: 3. In DNA, the CDR3 is TGTGCCAGCAGTCAGGGGGTCAATTCACCCCTCCACTTT. This sequence encodes CASSQGVNSPLHF.

In its sample, this clonotype was seen many times. The genes are TRBV2 and TRBJ2-5; tentatively, D is TRBD1 or TRBD2 (5 bases each). The ends were cut back, 5 bases at V and 3 bases at J, with 19 bases in the middle. Per germline, CDR1 SNHLY and CDR2 FYNNEI. CDR3 length equals 16 residues. The CDR3 DNA is TGTGCCAGCAGTTCGGGCCCAGGGAGAGGGGAAGAGACCCAGTACTTC. It codes for CASSSGPGRGEETQYF.

The chain links TRBV9 to TRBJ2-5, with a possible D match to TRBD2 (6 bases). In germline, CDR1 is SGDLS, CDR2 YYNGEE. CDR3 length equals 16 residues. V was clipped by 2 bases and J by 2 bases, with 16 bases between them. The CDR3 protein is CASSVRGRGTQETQYF. The CDR3 DNA sequence: TGTGCCAGCAGCGTGAGAGGGAGAGGGACTCAAGAGACCCAGTACTTC.

This clonotype was seen repeatedly, ten times or more. The chain is built from TRBV15 and TRBJ2-1; 10 bases agree with TRBD1. Germline values: CDR1 LNHNV, CDR2 YYDKDF (reference sequence). V lost 6 bases and J lost 9; bases outside the gene matches: 5. There are 13 residues in the CDR3. CDR3 DNA sequence: TGTGCCACCAGTCCCGGGGACAGGGGTGAGCAGTTCTTC. Translated: CATSPGDRGEQFF. Variable domain in full (rest from reference TRBV15 and TRBJ2-1): DAMVIQNPRYQVTQFGKPVTLSCSQTLNHNVMYWYQQKSSQAPKLLFHYYDKDFNNEADTPDNFQSRRPNTSFCFLDIRSPGLGDTAMYLCATSPGDRGEQFFGPGTRLTVL.

This clonotype has a count of ten or more. The rearrangement links TRBV5-1 to TRBJ2-3, with a weak D call TRBD2 (5 bases). This CDR3 has 14 residues. The V end lost 5 bases, the J end lost 6 bases, and 16 bases lay between the germline ends. Germline CDR1 reads SGHRS; CDR2 reads YFSETQ. CDR3 DNA sequence: TGCGCCAGCAGATCGGGGAACAAAGACGATACGCAGTATTTT. It is translated as CASRSGNKDDTQYF. The whole variable domain, filled in from reference TRBV5-1 and TRBJ2-3, reads KAGVTQTPRYLIKTRGQQVTLSCSPISGHRSVSWYQQTPGQGLQFLFEYFSETQRNKGNFPGRFSGRQFSNSRSEMNVSTLELGDSALYLCASRSGNKDDTQYFGPGTRLTVL.

The gene calls are TRBV4-2 and TRBJ2-4, with 12 bases aligning to TRBD2. V lost 1 base and J lost 5; bases outside the gene matches: 15. The CDR3 totals 20 residues. Germline CDR1 LGHNA, CDR2 YNFKEQ. CDR3 residues: CASSQGGRNLAGGSENIQYF. CDR3 nucleotide sequence: TGTGCCAGCAGCCAAGGGGGACGAAACCTAGCGGGGGGGTCTGAAAACATTCAGTACTTC.

The V call is TRBV7-2, the J call TRBJ2-1; perhaps D is TRBD1 or TRBD2 (5 bases each). V was cut by 2 bases and J by 3 bases, with 14 bases left in between. CDR1 and CDR2 (germline): SGHTA, FQGNSA. The CDR3 sequence is 16 residues long. The CDR3 loop is CASSLSSRGIYNEQFF. CDR3 DNA: TGTGCCAGCAGCTTATCATCGAGGGGTATCTACAATGAGCAGTTCTTC.

The genes are TRBV5-5 and TRBJ2-7; no clear D. V shed 6 bases and J shed 9 bases, with 19 bases lying between them. The CDR3 runs to 13 residues. Germline V gives CDR1 SGHKS, CDR2 YYEKEE (reference sequence). The CDR3 loop is CASNADPKPGQYF. DNA of the CDR3: TGTGCCAGCAACGCGGATCCAAAACCGGGGCAGTACTTC.

This clonotype has a count of ten or more. This chain connects TRBV19 to TRBJ2-3; 7 nucleotides align to TRBD1. The germline CDR1 and CDR2 sequences are LNHDA and SQIVND (reference sequence). V gave up 6 bases and J gave up 0 bases; unmatched junction bases: 6. The CDR3 loop spans 15 amino acids. CDR3 in DNA: TGTGCCAGTAGGAAGGAGACAGGGAGCACAGATACGCAGTATTTT. Translated, it gives CASRKETGSTDTQYF.

This clonotype was seen repeatedly, ten times or more. The gene calls are TRBV20-1 and TRBJ2-1; D may be TRBD2 (5 bases). The length of the CDR3 is 13 residues. Germline V gene data show CDR1 as DFQATT and CDR2 as SNEGSKA (reference sequence). V lost 3 bases to trimming and J lost 7 bases, with 13 bases between them. The CDR3 here is CSASGRTGNEQFF. The DNA of the CDR3 is TGCAGTGCTAGTGGGCGAACGGGGAATGAGCAGTTCTTC.

This clonotype was counted many times. The chain joins TRBV25-1 to TRBJ2-6; D might be TRBD1 or TRBD2, each matching 6 bases. V was clipped by 4 bases and J by 0 bases, with 16 bases between them. CDR3 size: 18 residues. The germline CDR1 and CDR2 sequences are MGHDK and SYGVNS. Here the CDR3 reads CASSAPAGHSSGANVLTF. In nucleotides, the CDR3 is TGTGCCAGCAGTGCCCCCGCGGGACACAGCTCTGGGGCCAACGTCCTGACTTTC.

V usage is TRBV6-5 and J usage is TRBJ1-2; 7 bases are a match to TRBD1. The CDR3 extends over 13 amino acids. Germline CDR1 MNHEY, CDR2 SVGAGI. Trimming removed 6 bases from V and 7 bases from J; junction bases left unmatched: 8. The CDR3 nucleotides read TGTGCCAGCAGGACTCCAGGGGGAGGTGGCTACACCTTC. Its translation: CASRTPGGGGYTF.

This rearrangement joins TRBV7-2 to TRBJ2-1, with 13 bases identical to TRBD2. There are 15 residues in the CDR3. V lost 5 bases to trimming and J lost 12 bases; unmatched junction nucleotides: 10. The germline CDR1 and CDR2 sequences are SGHTA and FQGNSA. The CDR3 loop reads CASSPPTSGGERQFF. Written as DNA, the CDR3 is TGTGCCAGCAGCCCCCCTACTAGCGGGGGGGAGAGGCAGTTCTTC. Filled out from reference TRBV7-2 and TRBJ2-1, the complete variable domain reads GAGVSQSPSNKVTEKGKDVELRCDPISGHTALYWYRQSLGQGLEFLIYFQGNSAPDKSGLPSDRFSAERTGGSVSTLTIQRTQQEDSAVYLCASSPPTSGGERQFFGPGTRLTVL.

The rearrangement uses TRBV16 and TRBJ1-1, with 9 bases fitting TRBD1. From germline, CDR1 is KGHSY and CDR2 FQNENV. The V segment lost 2 bases and the J segment 5 bases; nucleotides outside the gene matches: 6. The CDR3 runs 15 residues. CDR3 sequence (DNA): TGTGCCAGCAGCCAAAATGTGGGGACAGGGACTGAAGCTTTCTTT. Its protein product is CASSQNVGTGTEAFF.

This clonotype was found a few times. CDR3 in DNA: TGTGCCAGCAGCGGAACGCGGACTAGCGGGGGGATCAGCACAGATACGCAGTATTTT. It specifies CASSGTRTSGGISTDTQYF. This chain connects TRBV9 to TRBJ2-3, with 14 bases lining up with TRBD2. The V gene's germline CDR1 is SGDLS and CDR2 YYNGEE. V gave up 3 bases and J gave up 0 bases; unmatched junction bases: 9. The CDR3 spans 19 residues.

This chain uses TRBV20-1 with TRBJ2-1, with 9 bases matching TRBD1. The J call may be mistaken, given a closer DNA end match to TRBJ2-7. CDR3 length: 15 residues. CDR1 is DFQATT and CDR2 is SNEGSKA in the germline V gene (reference sequence). In DNA, the CDR3 is TGCAGTGCTTGGGGACAGGGAGATAGATACAATGAGCAGTACTTC. Translating it yields CSAWGQGDRYNEQYF.

This clonotype was detected many times. The chain links TRBV11-2 to TRBJ2-7; D might be TRBD1 (6 bases). Germline V lookup: CDR1 SGHAT, CDR2 FQNNGV. The length of the CDR3 is 15 residues. V lost 5 bases and J lost 0, with 14 bases in between. CDR3 protein: CASSDDRHSSYEQYF. For the CDR3, the DNA is TGTGCCAGCAGCGACGACAGGCATAGCTCCTACGAGCAGTACTTC.

A few counts support this clonotype. At one boundary the junction diverges from the germline segment, which might be a read error. The chain has TRBV6-5 and TRBJ1-1; D possibly corresponds to TRBD1 (6 bases). Germline V gene sequence: CDR1 MNHEY, CDR2 SVGAGI. CDR3 length: 14 residues. CDR3 region: CASSYSSGDTEAFF. The CDR3, as DNA: TGTGCCAGCAGTTACTCGTCCGGGGACACGGAAGCTTTCTTT.